This T cell receptor (beta chain) was recovered during a study of regulatory T cells in long-lasting Graves disease. Study-wide context: Graves' patients, diagnosed recently, had received antithyroid drugs under 3 months.

Study-level findings and limits: The analysis examined peripheral blood only and excluded thyroid tissue. TRBV28, TRBJ1-2 and TRBJ2-5 were favored in persistent disease.

Combining iRepertoire HTBI primers with Arm-PCR of CDR3 regions, the authors built TCR beta libraries. TCRdb re-analysed the multiplex PCR reads in MiXCR, keeping a single row per CDR3 protein. The repertoire holds roughly 380,000 distinct CDR3 sequences, with around 15% as singletons. The CDR3 is 14 amino acids. Germline-derived CDR1 and CDR2 are SNHLY and FYNNEI. Trimming removed 2 bases from V and 3 bases from J, with 7 bases in between. Time point defined: newly diagnosed GD, antithyroid drugs for less than 3 months. Following extraction of RNA from PBMCs, that RNA was used to make the TCR library. This clonotype was observed at least ten times. Its antigen is as yet unknown.

This specimen consisted of peripheral blood mononuclear cells (PBMCs), obtained at new diagnosis, from a patient treated with antithyroid drugs. The clonotype originates from a female donor with Graves disease. The rearrangement links TRBV2 to TRBJ2-2; D gene unclear. The CDR3 DNA sequence: TGTGCCAGCAGTGAATTTCGGGACACCGGGGAGCTGTTTTTT. Its protein product is CASSEFRDTGELFF. Complete variable domain (other parts from reference TRBV2 and TRBJ2-2): EPEVTQTPSHQVTQMGQEVILRCVPISNHLYFYWYRQILGQKVEFLVSFYNNEISEKSEIFDDQFSVERPDGSNFTLKIRSTKLEDSAMYFCASSEFRDTGELFFGEGSRLTVL.